The text below deals with one T cell receptor (beta chain). Its antigen is unknown. Produced via immunoSEQ multiplex PCR; TCRdb's table is partial and in-frame only. Of about 5,600 clones detected, around two thirds appear once; the ten largest clones hold around 30%. This entry belongs to a study of radiation and T cells in renal cell carcinoma. Study-wide findings and caveats: Dominant CDR3 motifs were more common in irradiated tumors than controls.

The CDR3 is 16 residues long. The V and J ends lost 3 bases and 3 bases respectively, with 15 bases between them. Germline CDR1 LNHDA, CDR2 SQIVND (reference sequence). Treatment: treatment-naive control, cytoreductive nephrectomy. This chain uses TRBV19 with TRBJ1-5; the D gene is possibly TRBD1 (6 bases). The source of this sequence is a human donor with renal cell carcinoma. The starting material was tumor tissue, obtained from a patient whose treatment was nephrectomy without radiotherapy. The CDR3 nucleotides read TGTGCCAGTAGTATTCTTCGTGGACAGATCAATCAGCCCCAGCATTTT. Translated, it gives CASSILRGQINQPQHF.